The next 13 T cell receptor beta chains were all read from a single sample in a study of blood T cells in healthy people across ages. Using a J-beta primer mix together with a sample-barcoded 5' primer, a second PCR was run for roughly 6 to 11 cycles. In TCRdb, the 5' RACE reads were re-called with MiXCR into one record per CDR3 protein. The sample includes 850,000 to 1,000,000 distinct CDR3 sequences, 51% of them seen just once. The sample taken for sequencing was blood. The receptors shown here come from a woman aged 55 to 70 in good health.

This clonotype was seen a single time. The chain carries TRBV28 and TRBJ2-5; D is uncertain. The CDR3 is made up of 13 amino acids. Trimming took 3 bases from V and 11 from J, leaving 16 bases between them. Germline V gene sequence: CDR1 MDHEN, CDR2 SYDVKM. The chain's CDR3 is CASSLGYNNEQYF. The CDR3 DNA sequence: TGTGCCAGCAGTTTGGGATACAACAATGAGCAGTACTTC. Full variable domain (remainder filled in from reference TRBV28 and TRBJ2-5): DVKVTQSSRYLVKRTGEKVFLECVQDMDHENMFWYRQDPGLGLRLIYFSYDVKMKEKGDIPEGYSVSREKKERFSLILESASTNQTSMYLCASSLGYNNEQYFGPGTRLLVL.

Turning to this clonotype: It may be a read error: a sequence one base away is much more abundant. The rearrangement uses TRBV12-3 or TRBV12-4 and TRBJ1-4; 7 bases are shared with TRBD1. The CDR3 is 14 residues long. V was pared by 5 bases and J by 4 bases, with 4 bases of the junction left unmatched. The CDR3, as DNA: TGTGCCAGCAGTGTGGGACAGATTAATGAAAAACTGTTTTTT. It translates to CASSVGQINEKLFF.

A few counts support this clonotype. The chain has TRBV18 and TRBJ1-5; D not resolved. The CDR3 loop spans 14 amino acids. Trimming took off 3 bases at V and 0 bases at J, with 6 bases between the two ends. From germline, CDR1 is KGHSH and CDR2 LQKENI. CDR3 amino acids: CASSPSASNQPQHF. In nucleotides, the CDR3 is TGTGCCAGCTCACCGTCCGCTAGCAATCAGCCCCAGCATTTT.

This clonotype was seen a few times. The rearrangement uses TRBV14 and TRBJ2-5; TRBD2 agrees at 10 bases. Germline CDR1 SGHDN, CDR2 FVKESK. With V trimmed by 5 bases and J by 4 bases, 10 bases remained unmatched. The CDR3 runs to 16 residues. CDR3 sequence: CASSTLAGPGSETQYF. CDR3 coding DNA: TGTGCCAGCAGCACACTAGCGGGACCAGGGTCAGAGACCCAGTACTTC. The complete variable domain, with remaining parts taken from reference TRBV14 and TRBJ2-5, reads EAGVTQFPSHSVIEKGQTVTLRCDPISGHDNLYWYRRVMGKEIKFLLHFVKESKQDESGMPNNRFLAERTGGTYSTLKVQPAELEDSGVYFCASSTLAGPGSETQYFGPGTRLLVL.

The table lists this clonotype with a few counts. This chain links TRBV5-6 with TRBJ2-5, with D perhaps being TRBD1 or TRBD2 (5 bases each). The CDR3 consists of 14 residues. V was clipped by 2 bases and J by 11 bases, with 19 bases between them. Germline lookup yields CDR1 SGHDT and CDR2 YYEEEE. CDR3 DNA sequence: TGTGCCAGCAGCTTTGGGCAGGGCGTGAGGGAGCAGTACTTC. This translates into CASSFGQGVREQYF.

The chain recombines TRBV7-8 with TRBJ2-1, with TRBD2 matching over 8 bases. The length of the CDR3 is 15 residues. The junction had 4 bases not matched to a gene; V was cut back by 1 base and J by 5 bases. Germline assignment: CDR1 SGHVS and CDR2 FQNEAQ. The CDR3 loop reads CASSLVGTRDNEQFF. DNA for the CDR3: TGTGCCAGCAGCTTAGTGGGGACTAGAGACAATGAGCAGTTCTTC.

The chain links TRBV2 to TRBJ2-3; a possible D gene is TRBD2 (7 bases). CDR3 length: 15 amino acids. V lost 4 bases and J lost 3, with 14 bases in between. Per the germline V gene, CDR1 is SNHLY and CDR2 is FYNNEI. For the CDR3, the DNA is TGTGCCAGCAGTGGAATACGGGGGGCAACAGATACGCAGTATTTT. It specifies CASSGIRGATDTQYF.

V usage is TRBV7-6 and J usage is TRBJ2-2, with D perhaps matching TRBD2 (5 bases). CDR1 and CDR2 from the germline V gene are SGHVS and FNYEAQ. Trimming pared 1 base from V and 7 bases from J, leaving 7 bases between. CDR3 size: 13 residues. The DNA for the CDR3 is TGTGCCAGCAGCTTAGTTGGGAGCGGGGAGCTGTTTTTT. Translating it yields CASSLVGSGELFF. The complete variable domain, with remaining parts taken from reference TRBV7-6 and TRBJ2-2, reads GAGVSQSPRYKVTKRGQDVALRCDPISGHVSLYWYRQALGQGPEFLTYFNYEAQQDKSGLPNDRFSAERPEGSISTLTIQRTEQRDSAMYRCASSLVGSGELFFGEGSRLTVL.

The chain is built from TRBV7-2 and TRBJ1-6, with D unclear. V lost 3 bases, J lost 7 bases, and 10 bases lay in between. CDR1 SGHTA and CDR2 FQGNSA come from the germline V gene. The CDR3 is made up of 14 amino acids. Written as DNA, the CDR3 is TGTGCCAGCAGCTTCGGAGGAGCAAATTCACCCCTCCACTTT. Translated: CASSFGGANSPLHF. Full variable domain (rest looked up from reference TRBV7-2 and TRBJ1-6): GAGVSQSPSNKVTEKGKDVELRCDPISGHTALYWYRQSLGQGLEFLIYFQGNSAPDKSGLPSDRFSAERTGGSVSTLTIQRTQQEDSAVYLCASSFGGANSPLHFGNGTRLTVT.

At least ten counts were recorded for this clonotype. The J gene is TRBJ1-2, the V gene TRBV12-3 or TRBV12-4, with D tentatively TRBD1 (6 bases). The CDR3 is 13 amino acids. V gave up 1 base and J gave up 4 bases, with 7 bases separating them. The CDR3 sequence is CASSLGGAYGYTF. CDR3 nucleotide sequence: TGTGCCAGCAGTTTAGGGGGGGCCTATGGCTACACCTTC.

Details on this clonotype: A read error may be the cause here, since a much bigger clone is one base away. The V and J genes are TRBV28 and TRBJ2-7; no definite D call. The CDR3 runs to 11 residues. V was trimmed by 11 bases and J by 3 bases, leaving 11 bases between them. In germline, CDR1 is MDHEN, CDR2 SYDVKM. In nucleotides, the CDR3 is TGTGCCGCCATTAACTACTACGAGCAGTACTTC. This translates into CAAINYYEQYF.

The chain carries TRBV5-1 and TRBJ2-7; 9 nucleotides match TRBD1. The V gene's germline CDR1 is SGHRS and CDR2 YFSETQ. The CDR3 runs 14 residues. The ends lost 4 bases at V and 3 bases at J; junction bases unmatched: 5. This CDR3 reads CASSVRDRVYEQYF. The CDR3 DNA reads as TGCGCCAGCAGCGTCCGGGACAGGGTCTACGAGCAGTACTTC.

DNA for the CDR3: TGTGCCAGCAGCGGCCACGCGGGAGGCACAGATACGCAGTATTTT. It specifies CASSGHAGGTDTQYF. The V and J genes are TRBV11-2 and TRBJ2-3, with 7 bases fitting TRBD2. The V gene end was trimmed by 5 bases and the J gene end by 1 base; junction bases not matched to a gene: 6. The CDR3 is 15 amino acids. Germline V gene sequence: CDR1 SGHAT, CDR2 FQNNGV.